The 3 T cell receptor beta chains presented below share a single source sample, sequenced in a study of metastatic and nonmetastatic thyroid tumors. TCRdb re-called the PCR reads through MiXCR. The data hold about 40,000 clones, with 17% observed a single time. Until they underwent thyroid surgery, no patient had received any treatment. Material: tumor tissue. All receptors come from a female donor with papillary thyroid cancer or a benign thyroid nodule (not recorded which). Some clones in this sample may be carry-over from other donors' samples.

This clone has ten or more counts. The chain is built from TRBV12-3 or TRBV12-4 and TRBJ1-1; no reliable D call. V was clipped by 2 bases and J by 5 bases, with 12 bases between them. CDR3 length equals 14 residues. The CDR3 nucleotides read TGTGCCAGCAGTTTACGGGAGGGAGGTACTGAAGCTTTCTTT. Translated, it gives CASSLREGGTEAFF.

This clone was recorded at least ten times. This chain uses TRBV2 with TRBJ1-2; D is uncertain. Trimming shortened V by 5 bases and J by 5 bases, and 15 bases separated the two germline ends. Germline lookup yields CDR1 SNHLY and CDR2 FYNNEI. This CDR3 is 14 amino acids long. CDR3 sequence (DNA): TGTGCCAGCAGTCCCCCGCGGACTAGATATGGCTACACCTTC. This codes for CASSPPRTRYGYTF.

This clone was detected many times. The V call is TRBV2, the J call TRBJ2-3; D is perhaps TRBD2 (6 bases). V lost 6 bases to trimming and J lost 4 bases, with 20 bases between them. In germline, CDR1 is SNHLY, CDR2 FYNNEI. This CDR3 contains 16 residues. The DNA of the CDR3 is TGTGCCAGCAGCCCCGGAGGGGCCCTTTTCGCAGATACGCAGTATTTT. Residues: CASSPGGALFADTQYF.